Listed here is a single TCR beta chain. This sample is part of a study of OX40 agonist ivuxolimab in advanced cancers. Overall study: Three patients got partial responses; one had hepatocellular carcinoma and two had cutaneous melanoma.

Using immunoSEQ multiplex PCR, the repertoire was profiled, and TCRdb retains in-frame clones only, with some absent. This sample carries 20,000 or so clones, 83% of them seen once, and the ten largest clones take more than 15%. This CDR3 spans 17 amino acids. Between the trimmed V and J ends, which lost 0 bases and 0 bases, there was a span of 12 bases. Germline V CDR1 and CDR2: LNHNV, YYDKDF (reference sequence). V usage is TRBV15 and J usage is TRBJ1-3, with D perhaps TRBD1 (6 bases). Here the sequenced sample was CD4+ or CD8+ T cells sorted from blood, taken in a trial of the OX40 agonist ivuxolimab. The origin of this receptor is an adult with an advanced solid tumor such as melanoma, head and neck, liver or kidney cancer. The CDR3: CATSRDKTGSSGNTIYF. In nucleotides, the CDR3 is TGTGCCACCAGCAGAGATAAGACAGGAAGCTCTGGAAACACCATATATTTT. Drawing the rest from reference TRBV15 and TRBJ1-3, the complete variable domain is DAMVIQNPRYQVTQFGKPVTLSCSQTLNHNVMYWYQQKSSQAPKLLFHYYDKDFNNEADTPDNFQSRRPNTSFCFLDIRSPGLGDTAMYLCATSRDKTGSSGNTIYFGEGSWLTVV.